This T cell receptor beta chain derives from a study of control samples from healthy donors and cancer patients. The germline gives CDR1 SGHAT, CDR2 FQNNGV. Trimming cost V 4 bases and J 4 bases; bases outside gene matches: 8. The CDR3 has 16 residues. Sequenced by immunoSEQ multiplex PCR; TCRdb stores in-frame clones only, minus some. The table includes 90,000 to 130,000 clones, roughly 90% detected once. The specimen sequenced was PBMCs. The gene calls are TRBV11-2 and TRBJ2-7, with 12 bases aligning to TRBD2. This TCR was recovered from an older woman with lung cancer. The CDR3: CASSSRLAGAGYEQYF. CDR3 nucleotides: TGTGCCAGCAGCTCTCGACTAGCGGGGGCGGGTTACGAGCAGTACTTC.